A selection of T cell receptor beta chains follows, all from one sample in a study of T cell repertoires in cytomegalovirus infection. These receptors have no known antigen. TCRdb ran MiXCR on the reads and lists one entry per CDR3 protein. The table includes approximately 220,000 distinct CDR3 sequences, less than 50% detected once. This specimen was CD8+ T cells from cultured PBMCs, taken from culture after CMV antigen stimulation. The receptors originated from a human donor in good health (CMV status not recorded). Some clones in this sample may be carry-over from other donors' samples. The CDR3 runs from the conserved cysteine through the conserved F or W. Each record gives: D gene, clone size, J gene, V gene, CDR3 protein, CDR3 DNA. D genes are given only for firm matches. Size is omitted from some rows. Given values are once, few, many or a class for expanded clones.

d_call: .; clone_size: few; j_call: TRBJ2-2; v_call: TRBV20-1; cdr3_aa: CSAKTTGAGELFF; cdr3_nt: TGCAGTGCTAAGACGACAGGAGCCGGGGAGCTGTTTTTT
d_call: TRBD2; clone_size: few; j_call: TRBJ2-1; v_call: TRBV29-1; cdr3_aa: CSARTSEVEQFF; cdr3_nt: TGCAGCGCCCGGACTAGCGAGGTTGAGCAGTTCTTC
d_call: .; clone_size: few; j_call: TRBJ2-7; v_call: TRBV5-5; cdr3_aa: CASSLVQAVLSYEQYF; cdr3_nt: TGTGCCAGCAGCTTGGTACAGGCCGTTCTCTCCTACGAGCAGTACTTC
d_call: .; clone_size: few; j_call: TRBJ1-2; v_call: TRBV27; cdr3_aa: CASSSVRIQGVYGYTF; cdr3_nt: TGTGCCAGCAGTTCCGTCCGAATACAGGGAGTATATGGCTACACCTTC
d_call: .; clone_size: many; j_call: TRBJ2-7; v_call: TRBV7-8; cdr3_aa: CASSPRGQDEQYF; cdr3_nt: TGTGCCAGCAGCCCTCGGGGCCAGGACGAGCAGTACTTC
d_call: .; clone_size: once; j_call: TRBJ2-1; v_call: TRBV2; cdr3_aa: CASNGHDYNEQFF; cdr3_nt: TGTGCCAGCAATGGGCACGACTACAATGAGCAGTTCTTC
d_call: .; clone_size: .; j_call: TRBJ2-1; v_call: TRBV7-9; cdr3_aa: CASSSGSSNEQFF; cdr3_nt: TGTGCCAGCAGCTCTGGGAGTAGCAATGAGCAGTTCTTC
d_call: .; clone_size: many; j_call: TRBJ1-2; v_call: TRBV7-8; cdr3_aa: CASSLGAGGVSGYTF; cdr3_nt: TGTGCCAGCAGCTTAGGGGCTGGGGGTGTTTCTGGCTACACCTTC
d_call: TRBD1; clone_size: .; j_call: TRBJ2-2; v_call: TRBV27; cdr3_aa: CASKTPRQGRTGELFF; cdr3_nt: TGTGCCAGCAAAACCCCCCGACAGGGTCGGACCGGGGAGCTGTTTTTT
d_call: .; clone_size: many; j_call: TRBJ2-3; v_call: TRBV7-2; cdr3_aa: CASSLRAWTDTQYF; cdr3_nt: TGTGCCAGCAGCTTACGGGCCTGGACAGATACGCAGTATTTT
d_call: .; clone_size: few; j_call: TRBJ2-5; v_call: TRBV7-9; cdr3_aa: CASRDLVETQYF; cdr3_nt: TGTGCCAGCAGGGACCTGGTGGAGACCCAGTACTTC
d_call: TRBD1; clone_size: .; j_call: TRBJ1-1; v_call: TRBV14; cdr3_aa: CASSQGQGEGTEAFF; cdr3_nt: TGTGCCAGCAGCCAGGGACAGGGAGAAGGGACTGAAGCTTTCTTT
d_call: .; clone_size: .; j_call: TRBJ2-2; v_call: TRBV19; cdr3_aa: CASSIVWDGPTGELFF; cdr3_nt: TGTGCCAGTAGTATAGTCTGGGACGGACCCACCGGGGAGCTGTTTTTT
d_call: .; clone_size: .; j_call: TRBJ2-7; v_call: TRBV20-1; cdr3_aa: CSAQRQPYSYEQYF; cdr3_nt: TGCAGTGCTCAAAGACAGCCGTACTCCTACGAGCAGTACTTC
d_call: .; clone_size: few; j_call: TRBJ1-1; v_call: TRBV12-5; cdr3_aa: CASGLVETAPNAEAFF; cdr3_nt: TGTGCTAGTGGTTTGGTAGAGACAGCCCCGAACGCTGAAGCTTTCTTT
d_call: .; clone_size: .; j_call: TRBJ2-2; v_call: TRBV27; cdr3_aa: CASRLALGQNTGELFF; cdr3_nt: TGTGCCAGCAGACTGGCCTTAGGACAGAACACCGGGGAGCTGTTTTTT
d_call: .; clone_size: few; j_call: TRBJ2-2; v_call: TRBV7-7; cdr3_aa: CASSPTQNLINGELFF; cdr3_nt: TGTGCCAGCAGCCCTACACAAAACCTAATAAACGGGGAGCTGTTTTTT
d_call: TRBD2; clone_size: many; j_call: TRBJ2-5; v_call: TRBV11-2; cdr3_aa: CASSLYSGGANEETQYF; cdr3_nt: TGTGCCAGCAGCTTATACAGCGGGGGGGCTAATGAGGAGACCCAGTACTTC
d_call: .; clone_size: once; j_call: TRBJ1-4; v_call: TRBV15; cdr3_aa: CATSRSRDINEKLFF; cdr3_nt: TGTGCCACCAGCAGATCCCGGGACATTAATGAAAAACTGTTTTTT
d_call: .; clone_size: few; j_call: TRBJ2-5; v_call: TRBV11-2; cdr3_aa: CASSLEAGHRGTQYF; cdr3_nt: TGTGCCAGCAGCTTAGAGGCAGGTCATCGCGGGACCCAGTACTTC
d_call: TRBD1; clone_size: few; j_call: TRBJ1-2; v_call: TRBV28; cdr3_aa: CASSPDRGGSYTF; cdr3_nt: TGTGCCAGCAGTCCAGACAGGGGGGGTTCCTACACCTTC
d_call: TRBD1; clone_size: few; j_call: TRBJ2-1; v_call: TRBV11-2; cdr3_aa: CASSFQDRYNEQFF; cdr3_nt: TGTGCCAGCAGCTTCCAGGACAGGTACAATGAGCAGTTCTTC
d_call: .; clone_size: .; j_call: TRBJ1-2; v_call: TRBV29-1; cdr3_aa: CSVESTDNYGYTF; cdr3_nt: TGCAGCGTTGAGTCAACGGATAACTATGGCTACACCTTC
d_call: TRBD2; clone_size: .; j_call: TRBJ2-1; v_call: TRBV7-8; cdr3_aa: CASSPGLAGAPYNEQFF; cdr3_nt: TGTGCCAGCAGCCCGGGACTAGCGGGAGCCCCGTACAATGAGCAGTTCTTC
d_call: .; clone_size: .; j_call: TRBJ2-7; v_call: TRBV29-1; cdr3_aa: CSVLGQGSEQYF; cdr3_nt: TGCAGCGTTCTGGGACAAGGAAGCGAGCAGTACTTC
d_call: .; clone_size: many; j_call: TRBJ2-7; v_call: TRBV4-1; cdr3_aa: CASSQRMDISYEQYF; cdr3_nt: TGCGCCAGCAGCCAACGGATGGACATCTCCTACGAGCAGTACTTC
d_call: .; clone_size: .; j_call: TRBJ2-2; v_call: TRBV24-1; cdr3_aa: CATSMGWDTGELFF; cdr3_nt: TGTGCCACCAGTATGGGGTGGGACACCGGGGAGCTGTTTTTT
d_call: .; clone_size: .; j_call: TRBJ2-3; v_call: TRBV12-3/TRBV12-4; cdr3_aa: CASSFARADTQYF; cdr3_nt: TGTGCCAGCAGTTTCGCCCGGGCAGATACGCAGTATTTT
d_call: .; clone_size: .; j_call: TRBJ1-1; v_call: TRBV19; cdr3_aa: CASTDPSWGTEAFF; cdr3_nt: TGTGCCAGTACCGACCCCTCTTGGGGAACTGAAGCTTTCTTT
d_call: TRBD2; clone_size: .; j_call: TRBJ2-3; v_call: TRBV7-2; cdr3_aa: CASSSGGRGGTDTQYF; cdr3_nt: TGTGCCAGCAGCTCGGGGGGGCGAGGGGGTACAGATACGCAGTATTTT
d_call: .; clone_size: .; j_call: TRBJ2-1; v_call: TRBV12-3/TRBV12-4; cdr3_aa: CASSFGGLYNEQFF; cdr3_nt: TGTGCCAGCAGTTTCGGGGGCCTCTACAATGAGCAGTTCTTC
d_call: .; clone_size: .; j_call: TRBJ2-1; v_call: TRBV6-2/TRBV6-3; cdr3_aa: CASSSTGTPGDEQFF; cdr3_nt: TGTGCCAGCAGCTCTACCGGGACCCCGGGGGATGAGCAGTTCTTC
d_call: TRBD1; clone_size: .; j_call: TRBJ1-6; v_call: TRBV27; cdr3_aa: CASSPRGLVNSPLHF; cdr3_nt: TGTGCCAGCAGCCCCAGGGGGCTCGTAAATTCACCCCTCCACTTT
d_call: TRBD1; clone_size: .; j_call: TRBJ2-7; v_call: TRBV7-6; cdr3_aa: CASSAWTGPYEQYF; cdr3_nt: TGTGCCAGCAGCGCTTGGACAGGGCCGTACGAGCAGTACTTC
d_call: TRBD2; clone_size: once; j_call: TRBJ2-1; v_call: TRBV7-9; cdr3_aa: CASSLASSGGYNEQFF; cdr3_nt: TGTGCCAGCAGCTTAGCTTCTAGCGGGGGGTACAATGAGCAGTTCTTC
d_call: .; clone_size: .; j_call: TRBJ2-7; v_call: TRBV20-1; cdr3_aa: CSAAHRDNSYEQYF; cdr3_nt: TGCAGTGCGGCTCACCGGGACAATTCCTACGAGCAGTACTTC
d_call: TRBD1; clone_size: .; j_call: TRBJ1-2; v_call: TRBV28; cdr3_aa: CASSPHLDRAYNYGYTF; cdr3_nt: TGTGCCAGCAGTCCACACCTTGACAGGGCATATAACTATGGCTACACCTTC